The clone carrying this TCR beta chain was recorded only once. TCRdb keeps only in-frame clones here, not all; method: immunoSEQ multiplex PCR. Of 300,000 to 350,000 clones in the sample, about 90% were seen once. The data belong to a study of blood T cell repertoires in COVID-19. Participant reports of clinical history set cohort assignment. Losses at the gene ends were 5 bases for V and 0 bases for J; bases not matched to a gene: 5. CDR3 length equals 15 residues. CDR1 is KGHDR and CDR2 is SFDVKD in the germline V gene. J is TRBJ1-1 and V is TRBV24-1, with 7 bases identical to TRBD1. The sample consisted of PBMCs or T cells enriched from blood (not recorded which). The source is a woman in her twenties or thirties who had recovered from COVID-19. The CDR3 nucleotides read TGTGCCACCAGTGGTCCGGGACAGATGAACACTGAAGCTTTCTTT. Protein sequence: CATSGPGQMNTEAFF.